A single sample is the source of the 27 T cell receptor beta chains below, sequenced in a study of graft-versus-host responses after intestinal transplantation. The data were produced by immunoSEQ multiplex PCR, yet TCRdb's version contains in-frame clones alone and is incomplete. Of just under 85,000 clones in the sample, around 90% are singletons; the top ten hold about 8%. For these receptors, no antigen is known. Source: unstimulated CD8+ T cells sorted from spleen or lymph node cells, taken before transplant. All receptors derive from a human donor who was the organ donor for an intestinal transplant.

The chain has TRBV4-2 and TRBJ2-5, with TRBD2 identical over 9 bases. Near its end, the DNA agrees better with TRBJ2-7, so the J call may be wrong. CDR1 and CDR2 (germline): LGHNA, YNFKEQ. The CDR3 sequence is 16 residues long. CDR3 loop: CASSQDLASGVYEQYF. The CDR3 region has the DNA TGTGCCAGCAGCCAAGATCTGGCTAGCGGGGTCTACGAGCAGTACTTC.

The J gene is TRBJ2-3, the V gene TRBV5-4, with TRBD2 matching over 9 bases. This CDR3 has 18 residues. V lost 5 bases and J lost 0; bases outside the gene matches: 13. Germline CDR1 is SGHNT and CDR2 is YYREEE (reference sequence). The CDR3 reads CASRWWEREVPSTDTQYF. The CDR3 bases are TGTGCCAGCAGATGGTGGGAGCGGGAGGTCCCTAGCACAGATACGCAGTATTTT.

This chain connects TRBV7-9 to TRBJ2-1, with D perhaps TRBD1 or TRBD2 (5 bases each). CDR1 and CDR2 (germline): SEHNR, FQNEAQ (reference sequence). The CDR3 runs 15 residues. V lost 11 bases and J lost 0, with 17 bases in between. This chain's CDR3 is CALMGTGNSYNEQFF. The DNA of the CDR3 is TGTGCCCTAATGGGGACGGGAAACTCCTACAATGAGCAGTTCTTC.

There are a few counts of this clone. Other DNA sequences in the sample encode the same CDR3. The chain recombines TRBV28 with TRBJ1-4; 8 bases are shared with TRBD1. After removal of 7 bases from V and 6 bases from J, the junction contained 10 bases not matched to a gene. This CDR3 spans 15 amino acids. The V gene's germline CDR1 is MDHEN and CDR2 SYDVKM. The CDR3 loop is CASTPSGQGHEKLFF. The CDR3 nucleotides are TGTGCCAGCACTCCTTCCGGACAGGGACATGAAAAACTGTTTTTT. Drawing the rest from reference TRBV28 and TRBJ1-4, the complete variable domain is DVKVTQSSRYLVKRTGEKVFLECVQDMDHENMFWYRQDPGLGLRLIYFSYDVKMKEKGDIPEGYSVSREKKERFSLILESASTNQTSMYLCASTPSGQGHEKLFFGSGTQLSVL.

Of note for this clone: One end of the junction varies from germline; a read error may be responsible. The sample contains more than one DNA sequence encoding this CDR3. This chain uses TRBV5-6 with TRBJ2-7, with 9 bases identical to TRBD2. This CDR3 is built from 17 residues. The germline gives CDR1 SGHDT, CDR2 YYEEEE. The CDR3 region has the DNA TGTGCCAGCAGCGTTAGCGGGGGCCCCATTCTAGCCTACGAACAGTACTTC. It codes for CASSVSGGPILAYEQYF.

This chain uses TRBV5-6 with TRBJ1-6, with 7 positions matching TRBD1. The CDR3 extends over 16 amino acids. Germline-derived CDR1 and CDR2 are SGHDT and YYEEEE. J was trimmed by 6 bases and V by 0 bases; bases with no gene match: 6. For the CDR3, the DNA is TGTGCCAGCAGCTTGGCCCCGACAGGGAGTAATTCACCCCTCCACTTT. Protein sequence: CASSLAPTGSNSPLHF.

The chain has TRBV2 and TRBJ2-7; D remains unclear. V shed 8 bases and J shed 2 bases, with 13 bases lying between them. The germline CDR1 and CDR2 sequences are SNHLY and FYNNEI. The CDR3 totals 13 residues. The CDR3 protein is CASGRQLTYEQYF. The CDR3 DNA reads TGTGCCAGCGGTCGGCAATTGACCTACGAGCAGTACTTC.

The V call is TRBV5-5, the J call TRBJ2-7, with D possibly matching TRBD1 (5 bases). CDR1 and CDR2 (germline): SGHKS, YYEKEE (reference sequence). CDR3 length: 14 residues. V dropped 2 bases and J dropped 0 bases, with 9 bases sitting between them. The CDR3 protein is CASSFGQGSYEQYF. Written as DNA, the CDR3 is TGTGCCAGCAGCTTTGGGCAGGGCTCCTACGAGCAGTACTTC. Filled out from reference TRBV5-5 and TRBJ2-7, the complete variable domain reads DAGVTQSPTHLIKTRGQQVTLRCSPISGHKSVSWYQQVLGQGPQFIFQYYEKEERGRGNFPDRFSARQFPNYSSELNVNALLLGDSALYLCASSFGQGSYEQYFGPGTRLTVT.

The V and J genes are TRBV5-6 and TRBJ1-5; D remains unclear. Looked up from germline, CDR1 is SGHDT and CDR2 is YYEEEE. There are 16 residues in the CDR3. V was trimmed by 4 bases and J by 1 base, leaving 15 bases between them. The CDR3 DNA reads TGTGCCAGCAGCACCTGGAGAGAGTCAAGCAATCAGCCCCAGCATTTT. Encoded protein: CASSTWRESSNQPQHF.

The V and J genes are TRBV18 and TRBJ2-7; no definite D call. The CDR3 length is 14 residues. V was trimmed by 6 bases and J by 4 bases, leaving 16 bases between them. Germline assignment: CDR1 KGHSH and CDR2 LQKENI. CDR3 loop: CASSQTPVQYEQYF. CDR3 DNA sequence: TGTGCCAGCTCCCAGACCCCAGTCCAGTACGAGCAGTACTTC.

This clone occurred once. The J gene is TRBJ1-6, the V gene TRBV27; D possibly corresponds to TRBD1 (5 bases). Trimming removed 6 bases at V and 2 bases at J, with 17 bases between. Germline loops: CDR1 MNHEY, CDR2 SMNVEV (reference sequence). This CDR3 region has 17 residues. The chain's CDR3 is CASSPEGREAYNSPLHF. Written as DNA, the CDR3 is TGTGCCAGCAGCCCTGAGGGCAGGGAAGCCTATAATTCACCCCTCCACTTT.

Here the CDR3 reads CASSQREGGATDTQYF. The DNA for the CDR3 is TGTGCCAGCAGCCAGAGGGAGGGGGGGGCAACAGATACGCAGTATTTT. This chain uses TRBV4-2 with TRBJ2-3, with D perhaps TRBD2 (7 bases). CDR3 length: 16 residues. The germline CDR1 and CDR2 sequences are LGHNA and YNFKEQ. The V end lost 3 bases, the J end lost 3 bases, and 16 bases lay between the germline ends.

The gene calls are TRBV18 and TRBJ1-6; D ambiguous. V lost 8 bases and J lost 4, with 18 bases in between. Germline lookup yields CDR1 KGHSH and CDR2 LQKENI. CDR3 length: 16 residues. This CDR3 is CASARVNSVYNSPLHF. For the CDR3, the DNA is TGTGCCAGCGCAAGAGTTAACAGCGTATATAATTCACCCCTCCACTTT.

V gene TRBV27 combines with J gene TRBJ2-3; D is perhaps TRBD2 (6 bases). V lost 6 bases and J 2 bases, leaving 18 bases between the germline ends. The germline V gene has CDR1 MNHEY and CDR2 SMNVEV (reference sequence). This CDR3 comprises 16 residues. The CDR3 sequence is CASSLGGPVFTDTQYF. CDR3 DNA: TGTGCCAGCAGCCTCGGAGGGCCAGTATTCACAGATACGCAGTATTTT.

The chain is built from TRBV5-1 and TRBJ2-3, with D tentatively TRBD1 (5 bases). The CDR3 sequence is 14 residues long. Germline V gene lookup returns CDR1 SGHRS and CDR2 YFSETQ. The V gene lost 2 bases and the J gene lost 2 bases, with 9 bases spanning the gap. CDR3 protein: CASSFQGPTDTQYF. The DNA of the CDR3 is TGCGCCAGCAGCTTCCAGGGCCCCACAGATACGCAGTATTTT.

The J gene is TRBJ2-7, the V gene TRBV30, with 9 bases matching TRBD2. The ends lost 0 bases at V and 2 bases at J; junction bases unmatched: 2. The germline gives CDR1 GTSNPN, CDR2 SVGIG (reference sequence). The CDR3 spans 14 residues. CDR3 sequence: CAWSVLAGPYEQYF. In nucleotides, the CDR3 is TGTGCCTGGAGTGTACTAGCGGGTCCCTACGAGCAGTACTTC.

CDR3 in amino acids: CASSLFQAILPGELFF. As DNA, the CDR3 is TGTGCCAGCAGCTTATTTCAGGCTATTCTCCCCGGGGAGCTGTTTTTT. J is TRBJ2-2 and V is TRBV7-9; D is unclear. Trimming left V 2 bases short and J 6 bases short, with 16 bases between. Per the germline V gene, CDR1 is SEHNR and CDR2 is FQNEAQ (reference sequence). There are 16 residues in the CDR3.

V is TRBV27 and J is TRBJ2-3, with 9 positions matching TRBD2. After removal of 0 bases from V and 1 base from J, the junction contained 14 bases not matched to a gene. The CDR3 is 20 residues long. CDR1 MNHEY and CDR2 SMNVEV come from the germline V gene (reference sequence). For the CDR3, the DNA is TGTGCCAGCAGTTTATCGGGTAACCTGGCGGGGGGGCCTCGCACAGATACGCAGTATTTT. This encodes CASSLSGNLAGGPRTDTQYF.

The rearrangement joins TRBV19 to TRBJ2-1, with D uncertain. The CDR3 is 14 amino acids. The V and J ends lost 0 bases and 6 bases respectively, with 9 bases between them. Germline V gene data show CDR1 as LNHDA and CDR2 as SQIVND (reference sequence). CDR3 sequence: CASSIDEFANEQFF. The DNA of the CDR3 is TGTGCCAGTAGTATAGATGAATTTGCCAATGAGCAGTTCTTC.

This clone was detected only once. The genes are TRBV2 and TRBJ2-1, with D hard to call. Looked up from germline, CDR1 is SNHLY and CDR2 is FYNNEI. The CDR3 contains 10 residues. Trimming left V 7 bases short and J 7 bases short, with 5 bases between. The CDR3: CASMGNEQFF. As DNA, the CDR3 is TGTGCCAGCATGGGGAATGAGCAGTTCTTC.

This clone was detected only once. The rearrangement joins TRBV7-9 to TRBJ2-7, with D uncertain. CDR3 size: 15 residues. From germline, CDR1 is SEHNR and CDR2 FQNEAQ (reference sequence). V lost 1 base to trimming and J lost 2 bases, with 12 bases between them. The CDR3 region is CASSLGLRNPYEQYF. In DNA form, the CDR3 reads TGTGCCAGCAGCTTAGGGTTAAGAAATCCCTACGAGCAGTACTTC.

The gene calls are TRBV9 and TRBJ2-5; 11 nucleotides line up with TRBD2. The DNA matches TRBJ2-7 better at its end, which makes the J call doubtful. Germline CDR1 and CDR2: SGDLS and YYNGEE. The CDR3 runs 16 residues. The CDR3 is CASSVGGLAELYEQYF. The CDR3 nucleotides read TGTGCCAGCAGCGTAGGGGGACTAGCGGAACTCTACGAGCAGTACTTC.

This clone was detected only a few times. The chain uses TRBV6-5 and TRBJ2-7; tentative D call: TRBD1 (6 bases). V shed 6 bases and J shed 6 bases, with 15 bases lying between them. CDR1 MNHEY and CDR2 SVGAGI come from the germline V gene. The CDR3 spans 13 residues. CDR3 nucleotides: TGTGCCAGCAGGGAAACTACAGGGCCCGAGCAGTACTTC. This gives the protein CASRETTGPEQYF.

This clone was observed once. V usage is TRBV27 and J usage is TRBJ2-7; D not resolved. The CDR3 contains 14 residues. CDR1 is MNHEY and CDR2 is SMNVEV in the germline V gene (reference sequence). V was pared by 0 bases and J by 2 bases, with 8 bases between. The CDR3 reads CASSLSQQAYEQYF. Here the CDR3 DNA reads TGTGCCAGCAGTTTATCCCAGCAGGCCTACGAGCAGTACTTC.

Concerning this clone itself: Other DNA sequences in the sample encode the same CDR3. The chain carries TRBV2 and TRBJ2-2; TRBD2 might be the D (7 bases). Looked up from germline, CDR1 is SNHLY and CDR2 is FYNNEI. The CDR3 extends over 14 amino acids. Trimming shortened V by 11 bases and J by 6 bases, and 19 bases separated the two germline ends. Here the CDR3 DNA reads TGTGCCTTAATTCGTCCGCGGGGGCCCGGGGAGCTGTTTTTT. Its protein is CALIRPRGPGELFF. The variable domain in full, with the rest retrieved from reference TRBV2 and TRBJ2-2, is EPEVTQTPSHQVTQMGQEVILRCVPISNHLYFYWYRQILGQKVEFLVSFYNNEISEKSEIFDDQFSVERPDGSNFTLKIRSTKLEDSAMYFCALIRPRGPGELFFGEGSRLTVL.

This clone was detected once. The chain recombines TRBV6-1 with TRBJ2-1; perhaps D is TRBD1 or TRBD2 (5 bases each). The V gene's germline CDR1 is MNHNS and CDR2 SASEGT. The CDR3 is 19 amino acids. V dropped 3 bases and J dropped 9 bases, with 30 bases sitting between them. CDR3 bases: TGTGCCAGCAGTGAGAAAAGGGGACCACTATACCCTTTCCGGGGTGAGCAGTTCTTC. Translating gives CASSEKRGPLYPFRGEQFF.

This clone appeared once. This chain uses TRBV19 with TRBJ2-2; D is possibly TRBD2 (5 bases). V lost 4 bases and J 1 base, leaving 13 bases between the germline ends. The CDR3 is 16 amino acids. The germline V gene has CDR1 LNHDA and CDR2 SQIVND (reference sequence). CDR3 loop: CASSRGATGNTGELFF. CDR3 nucleotides: TGTGCCAGTAGTAGGGGAGCGACGGGGAACACCGGGGAGCTGTTTTTT.